This is a list of T cell receptor beta chains from one sample in a study of T cells in localized non-small cell lung cancer. Sequencing was performed with immunoSEQ multiplex PCR; in TCRdb, only in-frame clones are kept and a portion is missing. The data contain roughly 33,000 clones, roughly 90% of them singletons. This specimen was peripheral blood, taken before any cancer treatment. All receptors come from a woman aged 40-75 years with stage I lung adenocarcinoma. Both conserved end residues are part of each CDR3. A row's size may be missing; if present it is once, few, many or a size class.

- | TRBV9 | CASSVSEERGGRETQYF
once | TRBV27 | CASSLTGLAGGEYEQYF
- | TRBV2 | CASSAGGTDTQYF
- | TRBV29-1 | CSVDGLAGGWSTDTQYF
once | TRBV19 | CASIAQGGSGNQPQHF
- | TRBV19 | CASRLVSGANVLTF
once | TRBV19 | CASRRDRGAFGEKLFF
- | TRBV2 | CASSEPGTGDETQYF
- | TRBV5-1 | CASSLSGELFF
once | TRBV7-2 | CASSLRPSTGANQPQHF
- | TRBV5-6 | CASSSGGQLLYGYTF
- | TRBV7-6 | CASRPLRSGGSSGANVLTF
- | TRBV7-2 | CASSRGTSGGEDTQYF
- | TRBV2 | CASRSPLVEANEKLFF
- | TRBV6-6 | CASSYVGQGNSPLHF
few | TRBV6-1 | CASRRGDTYNSPLHF
- | TRBV29-1 | CSAKTDVNTEAFF
- | TRBV5-4 | CASSFDRDTEAFF
- | TRBV12-1 | CASSPGLAEGNFGKANEQFF
- | TRBV13 | CASIATTGAYGYTF
- | TRBV9 | CASSAEGSSYNEQFF
- | TRBV7-9 | CASSLGTGNSPLHF
once | TRBV7-9 | CASSLPDTGWESTDTQYF
- | TRBV4-3 | CASSPGTSGYEQFF
- | TRBV7-3 | CASTRKETQYF
- | TRBV7-2 | CASSNGPADNEQFF
once | TRBV28 | CASRKGGRREKLFF
- | TRBV5-1 | CASSLRAGGQVEQFF
- | TRBV11-2 | CASSLDRGNEQFF
once | TRBV29-1 | CSVRSRDGYTF
few | TRBV9 | CASSTGGERAYGYTF
once | TRBV5-6 | CASSLRQGYTYEQYF
- | TRBV7-3 | CASDSTGTYYEQYF
once | TRBV10-3 | CAISDTVSSYEQYF
- | TRBV6-5 | CASSYSMGPNTGELFF
- | TRBV5-1 | CASSLERWGNTIYF
- | TRBV6-1 | CASSVMGQSNTGELFF
- | TRBV7-8 | CASSADSPPYEQYF
- | TRBV7-9 | CASSLMSRSQETQYF
once | TRBV4-3 | CASSQDGQGTEAFF
- | TRBV18 | CASSPPQVDEQYF
- | TRBV9 | CASSVAEQGRSGNTIYF
once | TRBV15 | CATSTDTNSNQPQHF
- | TRBV4-3 | CASSQGLHYDYGYTF
- | TRBV5-1 | CASSYRGADTEAFF
- | TRBV11-3 | CASSTGGGTYEQYF
- | TRBV4-3 | CASSQVYQGSYEQYF
- | TRBV27 | CASSFLRDTSNSPLHF
- | TRBV5-1 | CASSLDAANYGYTF
- | TRBV11-2 | CASSFPWGGFDYNEQFF
- | TRBV19 | CASSINHGGPQETQYF
- | TRBV5-4 | CASSSKQTGSDTQYF